Listed below are T cell receptor beta chains from one sample, sequenced in a study of cytomegalovirus exposure and HLA in healthy donors. The data were produced by immunoSEQ multiplex PCR, yet TCRdb's version contains in-frame clones alone and is incomplete. This sample yields 60,000 to 75,000 clones, of which roughly 69% are seen a single time; 3% belongs to the top ten. What was sequenced was PBMCs. These receptors were collected from a woman in her forties or fifties in good health and CMV-seronegative. The CDR3 runs from the conserved cysteine through the conserved F or W. A D gene is named only where the DNA matches it firmly. Rows may omit the clone size; those that give it use once, few, many or a size class.

V gene	D gene	J gene	clone size	CDR3 DNA	CDR3 protein
TRBV6-4	TRBD2	TRBJ2-7	-	TGTGCCAGCAGGAGACTAGCGGGAGAGTACGAGCAGTACTTC	CASRRLAGEYEQYF
TRBV4-3	-	TRBJ1-5	-	TGCGCCAGCAGCCAAGATATAAGCGAGCCCCAGCATTTT	CASSQDISEPQHF
TRBV28	TRBD2	TRBJ2-1	-	TGTGCCATCAGGACTAGCGGGAGAGGGTCCTACAATGAGCAGTTCTTC	CAIRTSGRGSYNEQFF
TRBV9	-	TRBJ2-4	-	TGTGCCAGCAGCCCTCATGGGGGGAATGTCAACATTCAGTACTTC	CASSPHGGNVNIQYF
TRBV9	-	TRBJ2-2	-	TGTGCCAGCAGCAGAGGGACAGGGGAGCTGTTTTTT	CASSRGTGELFF
TRBV6-4	-	TRBJ2-1	-	TGTGCCAGCAGTGACACCCCGACACCACCCAATGAGCAGTTCTTC	CASSDTPTPPNEQFF
TRBV5-1	TRBD1	TRBJ2-3	-	TGCGCCAGCAGCTCGACAGGGGGTACAGATACGCAGTATTTT	CASSSTGGTDTQYF
TRBV2	-	TRBJ2-6	-	TGTGCCAGCAGTGAACAGGGTTCCTCTGGGGCCAACGTCCTGACTTTC	CASSEQGSSGANVLTF
TRBV19	-	TRBJ1-1	-	TGTGCCAGTAGTATTTTTGGGGGCAGTGGCACTGAAGCTTTCTTT	CASSIFGGSGTEAFF
TRBV19	TRBD1	TRBJ1-1	-	TGTGCCAGTAGTAACCACCCCGGGACAGGGGTCACTGAAGCTTTCTTT	CASSNHPGTGVTEAFF
TRBV4-3	-	TRBJ2-1	-	TGCGCCAGCAGACCGGACGTCGGCGGGTACAATGAGCAGTTCTTC	CASRPDVGGYNEQFF
TRBV11-3	TRBD1	TRBJ2-5	-	TGTGCCAGCAGCACCCAAGACAGGGTAGAGACCCAGTACTTC	CASSTQDRVETQYF
TRBV16	TRBD1	TRBJ2-5	once	TGTGCCAGCAGCGTTAACAGGGGCGAGACCCAGTACTTC	CASSVNRGETQYF
TRBV5-4	TRBD1	TRBJ2-7	-	TGTGCCAGCAGCTTGGACGAGACAGGGCCCTACGAGCAGTACTTC	CASSLDETGPYEQYF
TRBV27	TRBD1	TRBJ2-7	few	TGTGCCAGCAGGGGGACAGGGAGTTCCTACGAGCAGTACTTC	CASRGTGSSYEQYF
TRBV4-1	-	TRBJ1-2	-	TGCGCCAGCAGCCAAGATACGAGCTATGGCTACACCTTC	CASSQDTSYGYTF
TRBV7-2	-	TRBJ2-7	-	TGTGCCAGCAGCTTAGGACGGAGCCCCACCGAGCAGTACTTC	CASSLGRSPTEQYF
TRBV5-4	TRBD1	TRBJ1-4	-	TGTGCCAGCAGCTTGGGAGGGACAGGGGGTGAAAAACTGTTTTTT	CASSLGGTGGEKLFF
TRBV2	-	TRBJ1-1	-	TGTGCCAGCAGTGATCGGGGGGCGGGAGGCACTGAAGCTTTCTTT	CASSDRGAGGTEAFF
TRBV5-6	TRBD1	TRBJ1-2	-	TGTGCCAGCAGCTTGGGCCGGGACAGGGAGAACTATGGCTACACCTTC	CASSLGRDRENYGYTF
TRBV25-1	-	TRBJ2-3	-	TGTGCCAGCCAGGGGACCAACACAGATACGCAGTATTTT	CASQGTNTDTQYF
TRBV2	-	TRBJ2-7	-	TGTGCCAGCAAAGCGGGCAGGGCCCTCGAGCAGTACTTC	CASKAGRALEQYF
TRBV19	-	TRBJ2-3	medium-sized	TGTGCCAGCCAGCCCTCGCGGGGCTTCACAGATACGCAGTATTTT	CASQPSRGFTDTQYF
TRBV7-9	TRBD2	TRBJ2-1	few	TGTGCCAGCAGCTTAGCACTAGCGGGAACCTACAATGAGCAGTTCTTC	CASSLALAGTYNEQFF
TRBV1	-	TRBJ2-3	-	TGCACCAGCAGCCAAGCAGGGCTGGGGATCGCGACAGATACGCAGTATTTT	CTSSQAGLGIATDTQYF
TRBV2	TRBD1	TRBJ2-1	-	TGTGCCAGCCGGGACAGGGGGTCCTACAATGAGCAGTTCTTC	CASRDRGSYNEQFF
TRBV25-1	-	TRBJ1-4	-	TGTGCCAGCAGTTTCTCCCTAAATGAAAAACTGTTTTTT	CASSFSLNEKLFF
TRBV12-5	TRBD1	TRBJ2-1	few	TGTGCTAGTGGTTTCACCGGGACAGGGGTTTCGGATGAGCAGTTCTTC	CASGFTGTGVSDEQFF
TRBV7-6	-	TRBJ2-7	-	TGTGCCAGCAGCTTGCGGGGATTTTCCTACGAGCAGTACTTC	CASSLRGFSYEQYF
TRBV2	-	TRBJ1-2	-	TGTGCCAGCAGGGGGGACTCGGGTGGCTACACCTTC	CASRGDSGGYTF
TRBV30	TRBD2	TRBJ2-1	medium-sized	TGTGCCTGGAGTGTACCCGGGACTAGCTCCTACAATGAGCAGTTCTTC	CAWSVPGTSSYNEQFF
TRBV6-5	TRBD1	TRBJ2-2	-	TGTGCCAGCGTGCGGACAGGTGGCACCGGGGAGCTGTTTTTT	CASVRTGGTGELFF